This T cell receptor (beta chain) was obtained from a study of cytomegalovirus exposure and HLA in healthy donors. PCR employed 60 Vbeta and 13 Jbeta primers. Some clones are missing from TCRdb's copy, which holds only in-frame ones; the method was immunoSEQ multiplex PCR. The sample lists 140,000 to 150,000 clones, more than 80% occurring once. Broader study findings: Among TCR beta chains, those listed as cytomegalovirus-associated numbered under 200.

The germline gives CDR1 KGHSH, CDR2 LQKENI. V lost 2 bases to trimming and J lost 2 bases; unmatched junction nucleotides: 1. The CDR3 covers 15 residues. Note on this clone: Its antigen is undetermined.

The receptor comes from a middle-aged woman in good health and CMV-seropositive. V and J are TRBV18 and TRBJ1-4; 8 bases match TRBD1. The sequencing sample was made of PBMCs. This CDR3 reads CASSPGTGTNEKLFF. In DNA form, the CDR3 reads TGTGCCAGCTCACCAGGGACAGGCACTAATGAAAAACTGTTTTTT. Full variable domain (missing parts from reference TRBV18 and TRBJ1-4): NAGVMQNPRHLVRRRGQEARLRCSPMKGHSHVYWYRQLPEEGLKFMVYLQKENIIDESGMPKERFSAEFPKEGPSILRIQQVVRGDSAAYFCASSPGTGTNEKLFFGSGTQLSVL.